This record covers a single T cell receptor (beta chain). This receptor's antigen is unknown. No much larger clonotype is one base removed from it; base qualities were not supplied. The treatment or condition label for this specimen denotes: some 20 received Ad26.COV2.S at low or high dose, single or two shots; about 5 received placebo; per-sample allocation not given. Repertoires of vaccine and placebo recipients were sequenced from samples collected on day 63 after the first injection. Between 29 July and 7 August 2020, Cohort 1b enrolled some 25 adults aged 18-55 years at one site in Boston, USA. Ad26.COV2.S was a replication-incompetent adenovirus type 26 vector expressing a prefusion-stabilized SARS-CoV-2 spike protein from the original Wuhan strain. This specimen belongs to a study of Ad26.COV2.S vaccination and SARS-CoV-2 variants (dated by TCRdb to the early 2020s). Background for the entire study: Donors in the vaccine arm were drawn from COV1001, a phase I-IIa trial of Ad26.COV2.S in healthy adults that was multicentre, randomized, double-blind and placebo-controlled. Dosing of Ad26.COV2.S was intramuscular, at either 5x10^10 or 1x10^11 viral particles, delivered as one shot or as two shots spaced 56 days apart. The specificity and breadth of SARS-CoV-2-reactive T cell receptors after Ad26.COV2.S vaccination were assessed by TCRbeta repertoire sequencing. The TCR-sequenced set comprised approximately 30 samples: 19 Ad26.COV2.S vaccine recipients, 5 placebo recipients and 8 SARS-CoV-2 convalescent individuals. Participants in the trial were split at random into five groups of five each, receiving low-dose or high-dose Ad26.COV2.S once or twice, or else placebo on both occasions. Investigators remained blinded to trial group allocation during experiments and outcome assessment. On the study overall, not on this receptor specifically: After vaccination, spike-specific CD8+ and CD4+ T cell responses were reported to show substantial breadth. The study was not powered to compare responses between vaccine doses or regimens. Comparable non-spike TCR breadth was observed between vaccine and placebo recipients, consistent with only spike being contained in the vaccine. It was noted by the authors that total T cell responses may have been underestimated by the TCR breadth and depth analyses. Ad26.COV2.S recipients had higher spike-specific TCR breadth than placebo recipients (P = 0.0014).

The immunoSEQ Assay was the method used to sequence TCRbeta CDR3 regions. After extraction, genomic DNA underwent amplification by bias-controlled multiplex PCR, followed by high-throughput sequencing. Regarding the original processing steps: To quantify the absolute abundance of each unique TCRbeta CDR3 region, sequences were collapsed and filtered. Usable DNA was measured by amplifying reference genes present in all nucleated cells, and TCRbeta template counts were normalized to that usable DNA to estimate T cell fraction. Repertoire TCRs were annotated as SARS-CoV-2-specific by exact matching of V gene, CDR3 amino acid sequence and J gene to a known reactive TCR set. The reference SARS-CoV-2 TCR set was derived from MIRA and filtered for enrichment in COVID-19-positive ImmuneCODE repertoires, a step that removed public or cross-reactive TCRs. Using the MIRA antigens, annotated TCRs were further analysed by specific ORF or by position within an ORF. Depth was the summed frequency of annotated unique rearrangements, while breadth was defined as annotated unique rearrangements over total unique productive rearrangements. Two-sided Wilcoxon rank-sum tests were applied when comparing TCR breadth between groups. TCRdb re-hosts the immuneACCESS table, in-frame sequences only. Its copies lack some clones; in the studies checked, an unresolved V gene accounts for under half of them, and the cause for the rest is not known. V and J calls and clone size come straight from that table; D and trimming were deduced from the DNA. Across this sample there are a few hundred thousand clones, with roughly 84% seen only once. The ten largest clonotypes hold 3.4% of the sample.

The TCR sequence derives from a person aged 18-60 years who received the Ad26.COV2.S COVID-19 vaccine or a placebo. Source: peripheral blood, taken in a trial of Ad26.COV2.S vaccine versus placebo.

The sequence in DNA is TGTGCCAGCAGCTTGGGACCGGGACAGGGGGAAGGTCAGCCCCAGCATTTT. This sequence encodes CASSLGPGQGEGQPQHF. This chain is built from TRBV11-2 and TRBJ1-5; 11 central nucleotides agree with TRBD1. The germline V gene specifies SGHAT as CDR1 and FQNNGV as CDR2. The CDR3 runs 17 amino acids, cysteine and phenylalanine included. Just the 51-base CDR3 DNA is kept, in frame starting at base 1. Trimming takes 3 bases off V and 6 bases off J; junction bases not matched to a gene: 10.